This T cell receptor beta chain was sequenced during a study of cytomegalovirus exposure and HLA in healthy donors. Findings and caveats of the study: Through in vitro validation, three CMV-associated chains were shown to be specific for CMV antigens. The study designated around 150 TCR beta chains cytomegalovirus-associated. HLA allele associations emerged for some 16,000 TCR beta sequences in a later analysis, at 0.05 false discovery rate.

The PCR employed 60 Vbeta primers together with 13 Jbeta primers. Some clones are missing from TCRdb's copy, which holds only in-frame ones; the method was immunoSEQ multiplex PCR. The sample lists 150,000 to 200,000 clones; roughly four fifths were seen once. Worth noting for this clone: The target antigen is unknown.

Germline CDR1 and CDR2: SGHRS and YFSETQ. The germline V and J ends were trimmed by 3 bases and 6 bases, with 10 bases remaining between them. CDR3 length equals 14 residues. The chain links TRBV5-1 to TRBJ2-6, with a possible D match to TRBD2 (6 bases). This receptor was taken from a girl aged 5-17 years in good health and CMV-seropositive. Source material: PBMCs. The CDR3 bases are TGCGCCAGCAGCTGGAGGGCCGAGGCCAACGTCCTGACTTTC. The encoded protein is CASSWRAEANVLTF.